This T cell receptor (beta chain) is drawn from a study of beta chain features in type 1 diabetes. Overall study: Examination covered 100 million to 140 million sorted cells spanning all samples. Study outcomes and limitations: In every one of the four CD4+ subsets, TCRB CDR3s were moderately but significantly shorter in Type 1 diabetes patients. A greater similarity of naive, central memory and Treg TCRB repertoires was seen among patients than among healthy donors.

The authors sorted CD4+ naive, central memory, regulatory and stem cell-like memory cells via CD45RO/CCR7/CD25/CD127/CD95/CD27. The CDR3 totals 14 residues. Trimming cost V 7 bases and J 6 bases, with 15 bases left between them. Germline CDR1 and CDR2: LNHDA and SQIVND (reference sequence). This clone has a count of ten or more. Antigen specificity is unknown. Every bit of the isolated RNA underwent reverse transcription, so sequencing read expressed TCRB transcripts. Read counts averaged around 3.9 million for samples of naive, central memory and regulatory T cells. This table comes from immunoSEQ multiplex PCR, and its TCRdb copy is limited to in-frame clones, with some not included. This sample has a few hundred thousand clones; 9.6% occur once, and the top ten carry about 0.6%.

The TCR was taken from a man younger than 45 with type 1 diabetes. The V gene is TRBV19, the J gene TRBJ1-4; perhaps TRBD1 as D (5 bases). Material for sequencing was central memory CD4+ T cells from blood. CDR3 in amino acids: CASTPPGGYEKLFF. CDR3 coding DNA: TGTGCCAGTACCCCTCCGGGGGGTTATGAAAAACTGTTTTTT. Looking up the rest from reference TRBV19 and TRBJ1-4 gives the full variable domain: DGGITQSPKYLFRKEGQNVTLSCEQNLNHDAMYWYRQDPGQGLRLIYYSQIVNDFQKGDIAEGYSVSREKKESFPLTVTSAQKNPTAFYLCASTPPGGYEKLFFGSGTQLSVL.